What follows is one T cell receptor (beta chain) and its context. Its antigen remains undetermined. Base qualities were left out, and no much larger clone turns up one base away. These data belong to a study of OX40 agonist ivuxolimab in advanced cancers. For context, the study as a whole: Ivuxolimab, which targeted the costimulatory receptor OX40 (CD134), was an agonistic, fully human IgG2 monoclonal antibody. Partial responses were achieved by three dose-escalation patients, of whom one had hepatocellular carcinoma and two had cutaneous melanoma. Prior anti-PD-1, anti-PD-L1 or anti-CTLA-4 therapy was permitted, and checkpoint inhibitors had been received by around 39% of dose-escalation patients. Among the 52 dose-escalation patients, approximately 20 had hepatocellular carcinoma, roughly 15 melanoma, 9 renal cell carcinoma and 9 head and neck cancer. Intravenous ivuxolimab was administered to patients every 2 weeks at six dose levels: 0.01, 0.1, 0.3, 1.5, 3 and 10 mg/kg. The paper describes the monotherapy dose-escalation part (N of about 52 patients) of the phase I trial of ivuxolimab. A male proportion of roughly 85% and a mean age of 60 years, ranging from roughly 23 to 80, were recorded for the dose-escalation cohort. Peripheral TCRbeta sequencing was intended to test whether TCR sequence diversity was altered and clonal T-cell expansion was caused by ivuxolimab.

From the cysteine up to the phenylalanine, the CDR3 has a length of 15 residues. The CDR3 DNA has 45 bases and is translated from base 1. From the germline V gene, CDR1 is MNHEY and CDR2 is SVGAGI. Trimming accounts for 0 bases at V and 6 bases at J, while the number of junction bases matched to no gene is 5. Results the study describes overall, beyond this receptor: Low levels of normalized T-cell clonal expansion were also seen in some nonresponding patients. In partial responders in the 0.1-3.0 mg/kg groups, normalized peripheral clonal expansion was found to be among the lowest, especially among CD8+ T cells. After ivuxolimab, more expanded clones were found on average in CD8+ T cells than in CD4+ T cells. The antigen specificity of the peripheral T cells that underwent clonal expansion was not determined. At doses of 0.1 to 3.0 mg/kg, clonal expansion of both CD4+ and CD8+ blood T cells was observed from baseline to week 6.

For sequencing of the TCRbeta CDR3 region, genomic DNA was extracted from the sorted cells. TCRbeta CDR3 regions were sequenced using the immunoSEQ Assay. In its TCRdb copy, this immuneACCESS table keeps in-frame sequences only and misses some clones. Where compared with another copy, unresolved V genes explain less than half of these, and the others have no known cause. The sample has roughly 32,000 clones on record, approximately 88% of them singletons. 58% of the sample goes to the ten largest clones. Patients with a history of autoimmune disease or receiving systemic immunosuppression were excluded from the trial. Peripheral blood for TCR sequencing was collected from all dose cohorts at baseline, on cycle 4 day 1, and on cycle 7 day 1. Samples were obtained from an open-label, multicenter, first-in-human phase I dose-escalation trial of ivuxolimab. Adults with locally advanced or metastatic head and neck squamous cell, hepatocellular, melanoma or renal cell carcinoma were enrolled in the trial. CD4+ and CD8+ T cells were sorted separately from peripheral blood before TCR sequencing.

The chain is assembled from TRBV6-5 and TRBJ2-1; 7 bases in between match TRBD2. The sequence came from an adult with an advanced solid tumor such as melanoma, head and neck, liver or kidney cancer. The sample was CD4+ or CD8+ T cells sorted from blood, taken in a trial of the OX40 agonist ivuxolimab. This receptor has the CDR3 CASSYSGLGANEQFF. The base sequence is TGTGCCAGCAGTTACTCAGGACTAGGGGCCAATGAGCAGTTCTTC.